This TCR beta chain was found in a study of shared clonotypes between healthy human individuals. Each subset's genomic DNA was split evenly across several immunoSEQ plates. Sorted-subset replicate PCR reactions contained roughly 190 ng DNA, corresponding to some 29,000 T cell genomes. Produced via immunoSEQ multiplex PCR; TCRdb's table is partial and in-frame only. The repertoire holds some 580,000 clones, with roughly 98% as singletons. Naive CD8 isolation took CD45RO-negative cells positively selected for CCR7 and excluded terminally differentiated effector memory CD45RA+ cells. The CDR3 sequence is 17 residues long. Germline V gene data show CDR1 as KGHSH and CDR2 as LQKENI. V lost 1 base and J lost 0, with 15 bases in between.

The J gene is TRBJ1-1, the V gene TRBV18; D ambiguous. The sequenced sample consisted of naive CD8+ T cells sorted from blood. This receptor was obtained from a man between 25 and 39 years old in good health. CDR3 in DNA: TGTGCCAGCTCACCACGTTACGCAACCCCAATGAACACTGAAGCTTTCTTT. It translates to CASSPRYATPMNTEAFF.